This section outlines one T cell receptor (beta chain) sequence together with its context. In the original analysis: Estimation of nucleated cell counts relied on the amplification of reference gene primers. The method was immunoSEQ multiplex PCR; TCRdb's version includes in-frame clones alone and lacks a portion of them. V, J and clone size are taken as reported in that table, and D and trimming were inferred from the DNA itself. The repertoire holds approximately 190,000 clones, with about 85% as singletons. The data derive from a study of blood T cell repertoires in COVID-19. Whole-study context: Samples of COVID-19 (acute and convalescent) were obtained from the United States, Italy and Spain. Sample material is recorded as cDNA or gDNA derived from T cells, B-cell-depleted T cells, or PBMCs.

The sequence came from a human donor in a cohort sampled during active COVID-19. Sequenced sample: peripheral blood.

CDR3 residues: CASSFVRGRTGELFF. In DNA, the CDR3 is TGTGCCAGCAGCTTTGTTAGGGGGCGGACCGGGGAGCTGTTTTTT. The chain recombines TRBV5-8 with TRBJ2-2; 7 nucleotides agree with TRBD1. The CDR3 sequence is 15 residues long. Trimming removed 2 bases from V and 5 bases from J; junction bases left unmatched: 6. The V gene's germline CDR1 is SGHTS and CDR2 YDEGEE.